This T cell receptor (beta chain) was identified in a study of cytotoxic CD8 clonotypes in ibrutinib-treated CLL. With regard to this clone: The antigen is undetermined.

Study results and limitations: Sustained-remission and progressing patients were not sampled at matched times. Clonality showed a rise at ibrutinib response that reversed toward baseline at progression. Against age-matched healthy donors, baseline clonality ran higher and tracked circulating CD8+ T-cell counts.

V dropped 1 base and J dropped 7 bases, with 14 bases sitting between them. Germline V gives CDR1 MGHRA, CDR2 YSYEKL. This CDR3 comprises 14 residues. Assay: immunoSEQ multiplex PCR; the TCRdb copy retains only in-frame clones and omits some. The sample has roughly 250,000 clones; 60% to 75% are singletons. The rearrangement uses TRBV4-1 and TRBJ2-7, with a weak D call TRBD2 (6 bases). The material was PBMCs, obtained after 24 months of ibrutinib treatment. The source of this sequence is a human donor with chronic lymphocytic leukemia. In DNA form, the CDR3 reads TGCGCCAGCAGCCAAGGACTAGTCTCTGGGGAGCAGTACTTC. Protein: CASSQGLVSGEQYF.